The clone carrying this T cell receptor (beta chain) was observed a few times. This record belongs to a study of T cells in narcolepsy. Generated by immunoSEQ multiplex PCR, the TCRdb table keeps only in-frame clones and is missing some. The sample shows under 35,000 clones, more than 70% of them seen only once. The sequence came from a human donor in good health. The sample consisted of memory (CD45RA-) CD4+ T cells from blood.

The CDR3 loop is CASSPTFIPGPGYEQYF. The DNA of the CDR3 is TGTGCCAGCTCACCAACATTCATCCCGGGACCGGGCTACGAGCAGTACTTC. V usage is TRBV18 and J usage is TRBJ2-7; D is possibly TRBD1 or TRBD2 (5 bases each). V lost 2 bases and J lost 3, with 20 bases in between. The CDR3 runs 17 residues. Germline lookup yields CDR1 KGHSH and CDR2 LQKENI.